The 11 T cell receptor beta chains in this list originate from one sample, sequenced in a study of tumor-infiltrating lymphocytes in primary liver carcinoma. TCR beta cDNA was made from roughly 500 ng total RNA with a constant-region primer. It was through three nested multiplex PCR rounds of slightly modified ARM-PCR that TCR beta libraries arose. With TRBV1-TRBV30 forward primers and a C-beta reverse primer, the first two PCR rounds were run for around 11 cycles each. TCRdb called the multiplex PCR reads again in MiXCR, with one record for every CDR3 protein. The data hold roughly 190,000 distinct CDR3 sequences, with over 80% observed a single time. Unsorted bulk tissue of about 18-32 mg yielded co-extracted RNA and DNA. The sequenced sample consisted of tumor tissue from primary liver carcinoma. These receptors all stem from a man in his forties with primary liver carcinoma and hepatitis B virus infection.

Concerning this clonotype: One junction end does not reproduce the germline sequence, and a read error may be involved. The rearrangement links TRBV29-1 to TRBJ2-2; the match to TRBD2 covers 8 bases. Germline CDR1 SQVTM, CDR2 ANQGSEA. CDR3 length: 16 residues. This chain's CDR3 is CSVEAGISGITGELFF. CDR3 nucleotides: TGCAGCGTTGAAGCCGGGATTAGCGGGATAACCGGGGAGTTGTTTTTT.

V is TRBV6-5 and J is TRBJ2-1; 7 bases are a match to TRBD2. The V gene's germline CDR1 is MNHEY and CDR2 SVGAGI. The trim removed 10 bases at V and 9 bases at J, leaving 6 bases unmatched. CDR3 length: 11 residues. The CDR3 is CANRSGAEQFF. Here the CDR3 DNA reads TGTGCCAACAGGAGCGGGGCTGAGCAGTTCTTC.

This clonotype was counted a single time. The V and J genes are TRBV11-1 and TRBJ1-1; possible D gene TRBD1, 5 bases. V was shortened by 9 bases and J by 9 bases, with 23 bases between the two germline ends. The CDR3 totals 14 residues. Germline loops: CDR1 SGHAT, CDR2 FQDESV (reference sequence). This CDR3 is CASSLSRGIAKAFF. The CDR3 DNA reads as TGTGCCAGTAGTTTAAGTCGGGGGATAGCTAAAGCTTTCTTT.

In regard to this clonotype: A junction end diverges from the germline sequence, so it may reflect a read error. The J gene is TRBJ2-5, the V gene TRBV4-3, with a tentative D call TRBD2 (5 bases). The CDR3 contains 15 residues. The germline CDR1 and CDR2 sequences are LGHNA and YSLEER. The DNA for the CDR3 is TGCGCCAACAGCTACGCCAGGACTTCTGAAGAGACCCAGTACTTC. Amino acid sequence: CANSYARTSEETQYF.

In the case of this clonotype: The junction shows a germline mismatch at one end, possibly a read error. Here the CDR3 reads CASSDRIQNTAELFF. CDR3 bases: TGCGCCAGCAGCGACAGGATCCAGAACACCGCGGAGCTGTTTTTT. The chain uses TRBV5-1 and TRBJ2-2; D possibly corresponds to TRBD1 (6 bases). The CDR3 has 15 residues. CDR1 and CDR2 from the germline V gene are SGHRS and YFSETQ.

Details on this clonotype: A read error may account for a junction end that differs from germline. The chain employs TRBV11-1 and TRBJ2-7; no definite D call. Germline V gene sequence: CDR1 SGHAT, CDR2 FQDESV (reference sequence). CDR3 size: 12 residues. This CDR3 reads CASSWNTYEQYF. The CDR3 region has the DNA TGTGCGAGCAGCTGGAACACCTACGAGCAGTATTTC.

Worth noting for this clonotype: No conserved phenylalanine or tryptophan ends this CDR3, so it is likely a read error. This chain uses TRBV29-1 with TRBJ2-5; 11 nucleotides line up with TRBD1. V lost 1 base, J lost 10 bases, and 11 bases stayed unmatched. The CDR3 extends over 15 amino acids. Germline CDR1 SQVTM, CDR2 ANQGSEA. The CDR3 DNA is TGCAGCGTTGAAGCGGACAGGGGGCGAGTAGAAAACCAGTACTTA. Protein: CSVEADRGRVENQYL.

The chain carries TRBV14 and TRBJ2-7; a possible D gene is TRBD1 (6 bases). There are 15 residues in the CDR3. Per germline, CDR1 SGHDN and CDR2 FVKESK. V was pared by 4 bases and J by 2 bases, with 15 bases between. Here the CDR3 DNA reads TGTGCCAGCAGCCCTTTAGGACAGAGCACCTACGAGCAGTACTTC. Its protein is CASSPLGQSTYEQYF.

This clonotype was counted ten times or more. The V call is TRBV4-3, the J call TRBJ2-1; D is possibly TRBD2 (7 bases). The germline CDR1 and CDR2 sequences are LGHNA and YSLEER. CDR3 length: 15 residues. Trimming pared 4 bases from V and 7 bases from J, leaving 17 bases between. The CDR3 loop reads CASSPRGGSVNEQFF. Here the CDR3 DNA reads TGCGCCAGCAGCCCAAGGGGGGGGTCGGTTAATGAGCAGTTCTTC.

As for this clonotype: Sequence at one end of the junction differs from germline and may be a read error. This chain links TRBV11-2 with TRBJ1-5, with D possibly matching TRBD1 (6 bases). Looked up from germline, CDR1 is SGHAT and CDR2 is FQNNGV. The CDR3 covers 17 residues. The CDR3 loop reads CASSLIGVTGSNQPQHF. The DNA for the CDR3 is TGTGCCAGTAGCTTAATAGGTGTAACAGGGAGCAATCAGCCCCAGCATTTT.

The chain links TRBV4-2 to TRBJ2-7; no clear D gene. Germline V gene sequence: CDR1 LGHNA, CDR2 YNFKEQ. V was trimmed by 6 bases and J by 4 bases, leaving 19 bases between them. CDR3 size: 15 residues. The CDR3 loop is CASRQCTGSQYEQYF. CDR3 sequence (DNA): TGTGCCAGCAGACAATGCACCGGGTCTCAGTACGAGCAGTACTTC.